The next 21 T cell receptor beta chains were all read from a single sample in a study of cytomegalovirus exposure and HLA in healthy donors. The study ran its PCR with 60 Vbeta and 13 Jbeta primers. This table comes from immunoSEQ multiplex PCR, and its TCRdb copy is limited to in-frame clones, with some not included. The table includes over 75,000 clones, roughly 86% detected once. The material sequenced was PBMCs. The origin of the receptors is a woman in her late teens or twenties in good health and CMV-seropositive.

The J gene is TRBJ2-7, the V gene TRBV2; D might be TRBD2 (6 bases). V lost 8 bases and J 2 bases, leaving 13 bases between the germline ends. Germline assignment: CDR1 SNHLY and CDR2 FYNNEI. The CDR3 sequence is 13 residues long. The CDR3: CASGLKGPYEQYF. The CDR3 DNA reads TGTGCCAGCGGACTAAAGGGCCCCTACGAGCAGTACTTC.

The chain joins TRBV5-4 to TRBJ1-1; D is uncertain. Germline V gene lookup returns CDR1 SGHNT and CDR2 YYREEE (reference sequence). The CDR3 consists of 13 residues. V was cut by 7 bases and J by 0 bases, with 10 bases left in between. As DNA, the CDR3 is TGTGCCAGCCGATCGAGTTTGAACACTGAAGCTTTCTTT. Its protein is CASRSSLNTEAFF.

V usage is TRBV19 and J usage is TRBJ2-1; possible D gene TRBD1, 5 bases. The CDR3 contains 12 residues. V dropped 3 bases and J dropped 10 bases, with 10 bases sitting between them. Germline V gives CDR1 LNHDA, CDR2 SQIVND (reference sequence). The CDR3 DNA reads as TGTGCCAGTAGTATCCGACAGTACGAGCAGTTCTTC. Protein product: CASSIRQYEQFF.

This clone was counted between two and nine times. The CDR3 loop is CASSSTGGEVYF. The CDR3 coding sequence is TGTGCCAGCAGTTCGACAGGGGGCGAAGTGTACTTC. The chain is built from TRBV6-6 and TRBJ2-7; 10 bases are shared with TRBD1. CDR1 is MNHNY and CDR2 is SVGAGI in the germline V gene (reference sequence). V dropped 4 bases and J dropped 12; count of bases not matched to a gene: 6. This CDR3 region has 12 residues.

This clone was seen a few times. This rearrangement joins TRBV6-1 to TRBJ2-5, with 9 bases matching TRBD2. The CDR3 has 15 amino acids. Germline loops: CDR1 MNHNS, CDR2 SASEGT. V gave up 2 bases and J gave up 3 bases; unmatched junction bases: 4. The CDR3 nucleotides read TGTGCCAGCAGTGAACCGCGGGAGGGTAAAGAGACCCAGTACTTC. It encodes CASSEPREGKETQYF.

This clone was detected a few times. This chain links TRBV10-3 with TRBJ1-4, with a tentative D call TRBD1 (6 bases). CDR1 and CDR2 from the germline V gene are ENHRY and SYGVKD. The CDR3 length is 13 residues. Trimming left V 9 bases short and J 8 bases short, with 16 bases between. The chain's CDR3 is CAIHREPREKLFF. The CDR3 DNA reads as TGTGCCATACACAGGGAGCCAAGGGAAAAACTGTTTTTT.

This clone has more than one count but fewer than ten. The J gene is TRBJ1-1, the V gene TRBV7-9, with D unresolved. There are 16 residues in the CDR3. The germline gives CDR1 SEHNR, CDR2 FQNEAQ (reference sequence). Trimming pared 5 bases from V and 4 bases from J, leaving 20 bases between. Written as DNA, the CDR3 is TGTGCCAGCAGCCCACCGGGGTCCCAAACTGGCACTGAAGCTTTCTTT. Amino acids: CASSPPGSQTGTEAFF.

V and J are TRBV6-6 and TRBJ1-2, with D hard to call. V dropped 2 bases and J dropped 1 base, with 11 bases sitting between them. The CDR3 extends over 15 amino acids. Germline V CDR1 and CDR2: MNHNY, SVGAGI (reference sequence). The CDR3 loop is CASSYPEHNNYGYTF. CDR3 in DNA: TGTGCCAGCAGTTACCCCGAACATAATAACTATGGCTACACCTTC.

The chain carries TRBV18 and TRBJ1-4, with 7 positions matching TRBD1. Germline-derived CDR1 and CDR2 are KGHSH and LQKENI. V was pared by 4 bases and J by 8 bases, with 10 bases of the junction left unmatched. This CDR3 has 15 residues. The CDR3 loop reads CASSRRVRGTEKLFF. The CDR3 region has the DNA TGTGCCAGCTCACGCCGGGTCAGGGGGACAGAAAAACTGTTTTTT.

J is TRBJ1-5 and V is TRBV29-1, with a weak D call TRBD1 (5 bases). The germline V gene encodes CDR1 SQVTM and CDR2 ANQGSEA. This CDR3 spans 13 amino acids. V gave up 3 bases and J gave up 5 bases, with 11 bases separating them. CDR3 amino acids: CSVDQGNDQPQHF. For the CDR3, the DNA is TGCAGCGTTGACCAGGGAAATGATCAGCCCCAGCATTTT.

The genes are TRBV5-6 and TRBJ2-7; TRBD2 agrees at 8 bases. CDR1 and CDR2 (germline): SGHDT, YYEEEE. V dropped 0 bases and J dropped 4; count of bases not matched to a gene: 18. The CDR3 has 19 residues. In DNA form, the CDR3 reads TGTGCCAGCAGCTTGGGCGTGAGGGGGAAAGGGACTAGACCATACGAGCAGTACTTC. Encoded protein: CASSLGVRGKGTRPYEQYF. Supplemented by reference TRBV5-6 and TRBJ2-7, the full variable domain reads DAGVTQSPTHLIKTRGQQVTLRCSPKSGHDTVSWYQQALGQGPQFIFQYYEEEERQRGNFPDRFSGHQFPNYSSELNVNALLLGDSALYLCASSLGVRGKGTRPYEQYFGPGTRLTVT.

The genes are TRBV19 and TRBJ2-2, with 8 bases aligning to TRBD1. The CDR3 spans 14 residues. With 6 bases clipped from V and 3 bases from J, the junction kept 3 bases outside the gene matches. CDR1 LNHDA and CDR2 SQIVND come from the germline V gene (reference sequence). The CDR3 DNA sequence: TGTGCCAGTAGAGGACAGGGTCACACCGGGGAGCTGTTTTTT. It yields the protein CASRGQGHTGELFF.

For this clone: At one of its ends the junction is not consistent with the germline gene, which may arise from a read error. The J gene is TRBJ1-2, the V gene TRBV7-7; possible D gene TRBD1, 6 bases. This CDR3 has 13 amino acids. Per germline, CDR1 SSHAT and CDR2 FNYEAQ (reference sequence). The CDR3 reads CASRPIQGRGYTF. Written as DNA, the CDR3 is TGTGCTAGCAGGCCAATACAGGGACGTGGCTACACCTTC.

The chain couples TRBV4-1 to TRBJ1-2; TRBD1 matches 8 bases. Germline V gives CDR1 MGHRA, CDR2 YSYEKL. The CDR3 length is 15 residues. Trimming cost V 2 bases and J 5 bases; bases outside gene matches: 7. CDR3 region: CASSQKVRQGYGYTF. CDR3 coding DNA: TGCGCCAGCAGCCAAAAGGTCCGACAGGGGTATGGCTACACCTTC.

The chain links TRBV19 to TRBJ2-7; TRBD1 matches 8 bases. This CDR3 is 13 amino acids long. Germline V gene data show CDR1 as LNHDA and CDR2 as SQIVND (reference sequence). V lost 6 bases and J lost 2; bases outside the gene matches: 3. The CDR3 reads CASSRQGPYEQYF. Written as DNA, the CDR3 is TGTGCCAGTAGCAGACAGGGGCCCTACGAGCAGTACTTC.

This chain links TRBV4-1 with TRBJ2-7; no reliable D call. The CDR3 contains 15 residues. Trimming cost V 1 base and J 0 bases, with 10 bases left between them. Per the germline V gene, CDR1 is MGHRA and CDR2 is YSYEKL. This chain's CDR3 is CASSQAIDFSYEQYF. In nucleotides, the CDR3 is TGCGCCAGCAGCCAAGCGATCGACTTCTCCTACGAGCAGTACTTC.

The chain uses TRBV6-1 and TRBJ1-5; 9 positions match TRBD1. The V segment lost 6 bases and the J segment 7 bases; nucleotides outside the gene matches: 7. The CDR3 totals 14 residues. Germline V lookup: CDR1 MNHNS, CDR2 SASEGT. The CDR3 spells CASSEGQGQQPQHF. CDR3 nucleotide sequence: TGTGCCAGCAGCGAGGGACAGGGCCAACAGCCCCAGCATTTT.

The rearrangement links TRBV28 to TRBJ1-1; D remains unclear. Germline V gene data show CDR1 as MDHEN and CDR2 as SYDVKM. The CDR3 is 13 amino acids. V dropped 8 bases and J dropped 5 bases, with 15 bases sitting between them. CDR3 nucleotide sequence: TGTGCCAGCGGTCGGGTTATGAGGACTGAAGCTTTCTTT. This sequence encodes CASGRVMRTEAFF.

This chain joins TRBV9 and TRBJ2-2; D is perhaps TRBD2 (7 bases). Trimming left V 3 bases short and J 2 bases short, with 17 bases between. The germline CDR1 and CDR2 sequences are SGDLS and YYNGEE. This CDR3 region has 17 residues. In nucleotides, the CDR3 is TGTGCCAGCAGCGAGGGGGGGCACCTAAAAAACACCGGGGAGCTGTTTTTT. Amino acid sequence: CASSEGGHLKNTGELFF.

The rearrangement links TRBV13 to TRBJ2-7, with D possibly matching TRBD2 (5 bases). This CDR3 contains 10 residues. The V and J ends lost 8 bases and 5 bases respectively, with 7 bases between them. The V gene's germline CDR1 is PRHDT and CDR2 FYEKMQ (reference sequence). CDR3 protein: CASSGDEQYF. CDR3 DNA sequence: TGTGCCAGCTCCGGGGACGAGCAGTACTTC.

The chain employs TRBV9 and TRBJ2-1; 7 bases are shared with TRBD2. Germline V gene data show CDR1 as SGDLS and CDR2 as YYNGEE. V dropped 3 bases and J dropped 7; count of bases not matched to a gene: 1. The CDR3 extends over 12 amino acids. The DNA of the CDR3 is TGTGCCAGCAGCGGCGGGGGTAATGAGCAGTTCTTC. It encodes CASSGGGNEQFF.